One sample yielded the 25 T cell receptor beta chains listed below, sequenced in a study of blood T cell repertoires in COVID-19. TCRdb's copy holds only in-frame clones and misses some; the assay was immunoSEQ multiplex PCR. The data show under 250,000 clones, approximately 86% seen once. The source material was peripheral blood. Receptors originate from a woman aged 55-69 years who had recovered from COVID-19.

The V call is TRBV29-1, the J call TRBJ1-4; unclear D gene. This CDR3 contains 11 residues. The germline CDR1 and CDR2 sequences are SQVTM and ANQGSEA. V shed 4 bases and J shed 6 bases, with 6 bases lying between them. The CDR3 loop reads CSVGRHEKLFF. DNA of the CDR3: TGCAGCGTTGGGAGACATGAAAAACTGTTTTTT.

The V call is TRBV15, the J call TRBJ2-2; a possible D gene is TRBD2 (6 bases). Germline V gene data show CDR1 as LNHNV and CDR2 as YYDKDF (reference sequence). This CDR3 has 15 amino acids. V dropped 5 bases and J dropped 4 bases, with 14 bases sitting between them. CDR3 in DNA: TGTGCCACCAGCGGCCGGGGGAGGCTCACCGGGGAGCTGTTTTTT. Translating gives CATSGRGRLTGELFF.

V and J are TRBV28 and TRBJ2-7; D gene ambiguous. The CDR3 extends over 11 amino acids. Trimming removed 6 bases from V and 4 bases from J, with 7 bases in between. CDR1 and CDR2 from the germline V gene are MDHEN and SYDVKM. The CDR3 DNA reads as TGTGCCAGCAGGTCCAATTACGAGCAGTACTTC. Translation: CASRSNYEQYF.

This chain links TRBV7-9 with TRBJ2-7; D gene unclear. Germline V gene lookup returns CDR1 SEHNR and CDR2 FQNEAQ (reference sequence). The CDR3 length is 12 residues. Trimming left V 3 bases short and J 7 bases short, with 10 bases between. The CDR3 loop is CASSFSRREQYF. CDR3 in DNA: TGTGCCAGCAGCTTTAGCCGCCGAGAGCAGTACTTC. The full variable domain, rest sourced from reference TRBV7-9 and TRBJ2-7, is DTGVSQNPRHKITKRGQNVTFRCDPISEHNRLYWYRQTLGQGPEFLTYFQNEAQLEKSRLLSDRFSAERPKGSFSTLEIQRTEQGDSAMYLCASSFSRREQYFGPGTRLTVT.

The genes are TRBV19 and TRBJ1-4; 9 bases are a match to TRBD1. Germline V gives CDR1 LNHDA, CDR2 SQIVND (reference sequence). J was trimmed by 0 bases and V by 5 bases; bases with no gene match: 7. The CDR3 runs 17 residues. In DNA form, the CDR3 reads TGTGCCAGTAGTGGGACAGGGAGAGTTGCAACTAATGAAAAACTGTTTTTT. As protein: CASSGTGRVATNEKLFF.

This chain uses TRBV7-9 with TRBJ2-2; the D gene is possibly TRBD1 (6 bases). The length of the CDR3 is 19 residues. Germline values: CDR1 SEHNR, CDR2 FQNEAQ (reference sequence). Trimming left V 3 bases short and J 1 base short, with 21 bases between. As DNA, the CDR3 is TGTGCCAGCAGCTTGTCGATAGGCAGGGGATTGAGGAACACCGGGGAGCTGTTTTTT. As protein: CASSLSIGRGLRNTGELFF.

This clone was seen a few times. V gene TRBV4-2 combines with J gene TRBJ1-1; no clear D gene. Germline V gene data show CDR1 as LGHNA and CDR2 as YNFKEQ. CDR3 length: 17 residues. Trimming shortened V by 3 bases and J by 4 bases, and 21 bases separated the two germline ends. This CDR3 reads CASSHLTKGRRGTEAFF. CDR3 DNA sequence: TGTGCCAGCAGCCACCTTACTAAAGGGCGGCGGGGCACTGAAGCTTTCTTT.

In the case of this clone: The germline gene is not matched at one end of the junction; a read error may be the cause. V usage is TRBV28 and J usage is TRBJ1-6; the D is unclear. The CDR3 spans 11 residues. Germline CDR1 is MDHEN and CDR2 is SYDVKM. CDR3 amino acids: CASYAGPRFYF. CDR3 coding DNA: TGTGCCAGCTATGCAGGCCCTCGTTTCTACTTT.

The CDR3 DNA sequence: TGCGCCAGCAGCTTAGGCAGGGACTTAAACACCATATATTTT. This codes for CASSLGRDLNTIYF. This rearrangement joins TRBV5-1 to TRBJ1-3, with D perhaps matching TRBD1 (5 bases). The germline V gene encodes CDR1 SGHRS and CDR2 YFSETQ. The CDR3 runs to 14 residues. The V end was cut by 2 bases, the J end by 6 bases, with 12 bases between.

The chain recombines TRBV19 with TRBJ1-1; the D is unclear. The germline V gene has CDR1 LNHDA and CDR2 SQIVND (reference sequence). There are 14 residues in the CDR3. V lost 3 bases and J 3 bases, leaving 11 bases between the germline ends. CDR3 in DNA: TGTGCCAGTAGTATCTCGGGTCCCGACACTGAAGCTTTCTTT. Translated: CASSISGPDTEAFF.

This chain joins TRBV5-5 and TRBJ2-5, with TRBD2 matching over 13 bases. Germline values: CDR1 SGHKS, CDR2 YYEKEE (reference sequence). Germline trimming cut 3 bases from V and 5 bases from J; bases unmatched to any gene: 7. The CDR3 contains 16 residues. CDR3 nucleotides: TGTGCCAGCAGCTCCAGACTAGCGGGGGGCGCTGAGACCCAGTACTTC. It codes for CASSSRLAGGAETQYF.

This chain joins TRBV6-6 and TRBJ1-3; 8 bases fit TRBD1. The CDR3 length is 15 residues. Germline V gene data show CDR1 as MNHNY and CDR2 as SVGAGI (reference sequence). V trimming: 4 bases; J trimming: 2 bases; junction bases outside the gene matches: 4. CDR3 amino acids: CASSWGQAAGNTIYF. Written as DNA, the CDR3 is TGTGCCAGCAGTTGGGGACAGGCTGCTGGAAACACCATATATTTT.

The CDR3 sequence is CASSQEQRGGTDTQYF. As DNA, the CDR3 is TGTGCCAGCAGCCAAGAACAGCGGGGGGGCACAGATACGCAGTATTTT. This chain uses TRBV3-1 (or the pseudogene TRBV3-2) with TRBJ2-3; 9 positions match TRBD2. Germline CDR1 LGHDT, CDR2 YNNKEL (reference sequence). This CDR3 is 16 amino acids long. V lost 0 bases, J lost 1 base, and 2 bases stayed unmatched.

This clone was detected only a few times. The genes are TRBV4-1 and TRBJ1-5, with 10 bases lining up with TRBD1. V shed 4 bases and J 7 bases; nucleotides not matched to a gene: 13. There are 17 residues in the CDR3. The germline CDR1 and CDR2 sequences are MGHRA and YSYEKL. The CDR3 is CASSLSPQGQGRQPQHF. CDR3 in DNA: TGCGCCAGCAGCCTCTCCCCACAGGGACAGGGGAGGCAGCCCCAGCATTTT.

This clone appeared once. The chain employs TRBV28 and TRBJ1-1; a weak D match, TRBD1 (5 bases). Germline V gene sequence: CDR1 MDHEN, CDR2 SYDVKM. Trimming took 3 bases from V and 4 from J, leaving 9 bases between them. The CDR3 extends over 13 amino acids. DNA for the CDR3: TGTGCCAGCAGTTTCTCCAGGGTCACTGAAGCTTTCTTT. This gives the protein CASSFSRVTEAFF.

This chain joins TRBV28 and TRBJ2-1; 13 nucleotides agree with TRBD2. Per the germline V gene, CDR1 is MDHEN and CDR2 is SYDVKM. The CDR3 runs to 16 residues. V gave up 1 base and J gave up 16 bases; unmatched junction bases: 13. CDR3 sequence: CASSLFGGTSGELAFF. The CDR3 region has the DNA TGTGCCAGCAGTTTATTTGGTGGGACTAGCGGGGAACTAGCTTTCTTC. Full variable domain (missing parts from reference TRBV28 and TRBJ2-1): DVKVTQSSRYLVKRTGEKVFLECVQDMDHENMFWYRQDPGLGLRLIYFSYDVKMKEKGDIPEGYSVSREKKERFSLILESASTNQTSMYLCASSLFGGTSGELAFFGPGTRLTVL.

The V call is TRBV5-8, the J call TRBJ1-2; 9 nucleotides align to TRBD1. V was pared by 4 bases and J by 7 bases, with 8 bases of the junction left unmatched. This CDR3 region has 14 residues. Per the germline V gene, CDR1 is SGHTS and CDR2 is YDEGEE. In nucleotides, the CDR3 is TGTGCCAGCAGCAGCACAGGGGGCGCGGTTGGCTACACCTTC. Translating gives CASSSTGGAVGYTF. Filled out from reference TRBV5-8 and TRBJ1-2, the complete variable domain reads EAGVTQSPTHLIKTRGQQATLRCSPISGHTSVYWYQQALGLGLQFLLWYDEGEERNRGNFPPRFSGRQFPNYSSELNVNALELEDSALYLCASSSTGGAVGYTFGSGTRLTVV.

Only a few counts were recorded for this clone. V usage is TRBV7-9 and J usage is TRBJ1-1; D not resolved. This CDR3 spans 14 amino acids. Germline assignment: CDR1 SEHNR and CDR2 FQNEAQ (reference sequence). V gave up 1 base and J gave up 1 base, with 7 bases separating them. The CDR3, as DNA: TGTGCCAGCAGCTTAGTACAGAAGAACACTGAAGCTTTCTTT. This codes for CASSLVQKNTEAFF.

The chain recombines TRBV19 with TRBJ1-1; no clear D. V lost 0 bases and J lost 3, with 14 bases in between. There are 16 residues in the CDR3. CDR1 LNHDA and CDR2 SQIVND come from the germline V gene (reference sequence). CDR3: CASSIETPRIDTEAFF. The CDR3 DNA reads TGTGCCAGTAGTATAGAAACCCCGAGGATCGACACTGAAGCTTTCTTT.

This clone was detected ten times or more. V and J are TRBV6-6 and TRBJ2-5; a weak D match, TRBD1 (5 bases). The germline V gene has CDR1 MNHNY and CDR2 SVGAGI (reference sequence). Deletions cut 6 bases from V and 5 bases from J, with 10 bases between. CDR3 length: 12 amino acids. CDR3 DNA sequence: TGTGCCAGCAGGTGGGGCGAGGAGACCCAGTACTTC. Its translation is CASRWGEETQYF.

This rearrangement joins TRBV14 to TRBJ1-1; D may be TRBD1 (6 bases). Trimming stripped 4 bases from V and 6 bases from J, with 15 bases between. Germline V lookup: CDR1 SGHDN, CDR2 FVKESK. The CDR3 has 14 amino acids. CDR3 region: CASSRFNREPEAFF. The CDR3 nucleotides read TGTGCCAGCAGCCGCTTCAACAGGGAACCTGAAGCTTTCTTT.

The CDR3 DNA follows: TGTGCCAGCAGCCCCTACGACTATAAGGGATCACCCCTCCACTTT. Protein product: CASSPYDYKGSPLHF. V is TRBV7-2 and J is TRBJ1-6; D gene ambiguous. V gave up 5 bases and J gave up 10 bases, with 18 bases separating them. Germline V CDR1 and CDR2: SGHTA, FQGNSA. This CDR3 has 15 amino acids.

In this sample, this clone turned up once. The gene calls are TRBV7-9 and TRBJ2-5, with 7 bases lining up with TRBD1. The germline V gene has CDR1 SEHNR and CDR2 FQNEAQ (reference sequence). V shed 3 bases, J shed 7 bases, and the junction held 8 bases outside the gene matches. This CDR3 region has 14 residues. The CDR3 sequence is CASSFSEGAVTQYF. The CDR3 nucleotides are TGTGCCAGCAGCTTTAGCGAGGGGGCGGTGACCCAGTACTTC.

The V call is TRBV7-6, the J call TRBJ1-1; 12 nucleotides match TRBD1. This CDR3 has 17 amino acids. V was pared by 4 bases and J by 0 bases, with 6 bases of the junction left unmatched. CDR1 and CDR2 from the germline V gene are SGHVS and FNYEAQ. CDR3 DNA: TGTGCCAGCAGCTGGGGACAGGGGGCGACCCTGAACACTGAAGCTTTCTTT. Translated, it gives CASSWGQGATLNTEAFF. Filled out from reference TRBV7-6 and TRBJ1-1, the complete variable domain reads GAGVSQSPRYKVTKRGQDVALRCDPISGHVSLYWYRQALGQGPEFLTYFNYEAQQDKSGLPNDRFSAERPEGSISTLTIQRTEQRDSAMYRCASSWGQGATLNTEAFFGQGTRLTVV.

The chain employs TRBV29-1 and TRBJ2-3; 8 bases agree with TRBD1. There are 12 residues in the CDR3. V lost 7 bases to trimming and J lost 6 bases; unmatched junction nucleotides: 6. CDR1 is SQVTM, CDR2 ANQGSEA, per germline. The CDR3 DNA is TGCAGCGACGGGACAGGTTCGGATACGCAGTATTTT. Protein: CSDGTGSDTQYF.